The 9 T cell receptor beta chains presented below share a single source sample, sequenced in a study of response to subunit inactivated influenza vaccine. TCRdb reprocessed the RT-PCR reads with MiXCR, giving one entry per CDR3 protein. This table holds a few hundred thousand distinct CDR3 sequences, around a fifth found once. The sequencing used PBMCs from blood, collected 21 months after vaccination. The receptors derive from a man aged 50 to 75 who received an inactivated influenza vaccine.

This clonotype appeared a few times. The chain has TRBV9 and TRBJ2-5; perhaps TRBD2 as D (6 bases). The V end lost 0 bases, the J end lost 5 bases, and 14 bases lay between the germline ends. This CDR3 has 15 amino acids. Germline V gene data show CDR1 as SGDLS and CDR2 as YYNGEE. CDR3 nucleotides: TGTGCCAGCAGCGTAGCTAACTCCCGGGGGGAGACCCAGTACTTC. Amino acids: CASSVANSRGETQYF. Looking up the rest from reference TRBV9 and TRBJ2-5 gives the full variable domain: DSGVTQTPKHLITATGQRVTLRCSPRSGDLSVYWYQQSLDQGLQFLIQYYNGEERAKGNILERFSAQQFPDLHSELNLSSLELGDSALYFCASSVANSRGETQYFGPGTRLLVL.

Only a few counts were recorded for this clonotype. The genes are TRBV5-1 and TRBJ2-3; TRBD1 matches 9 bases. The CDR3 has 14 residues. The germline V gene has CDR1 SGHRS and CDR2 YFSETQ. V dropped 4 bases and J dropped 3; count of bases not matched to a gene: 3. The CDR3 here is CASSQGQGTDTQYF. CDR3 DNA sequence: TGCGCCAGCAGCCAAGGACAGGGGACAGATACGCAGTATTTT.

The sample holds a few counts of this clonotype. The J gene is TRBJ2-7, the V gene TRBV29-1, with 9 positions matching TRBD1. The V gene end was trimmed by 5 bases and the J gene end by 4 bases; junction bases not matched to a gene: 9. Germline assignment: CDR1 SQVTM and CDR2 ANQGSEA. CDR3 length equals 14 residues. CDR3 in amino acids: CSVCDGTGIYEQYF. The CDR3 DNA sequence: TGCAGCGTTTGCGACGGGACAGGGATTTACGAGCAGTACTTC.

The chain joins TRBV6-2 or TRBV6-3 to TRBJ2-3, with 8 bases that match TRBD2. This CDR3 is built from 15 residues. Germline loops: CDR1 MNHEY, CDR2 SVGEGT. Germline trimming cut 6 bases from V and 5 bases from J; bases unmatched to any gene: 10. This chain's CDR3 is CASRQTSGGGDTQYF. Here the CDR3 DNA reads TGTGCCAGCAGACAAACTAGCGGTGGGGGAGATACGCAGTATTTT.

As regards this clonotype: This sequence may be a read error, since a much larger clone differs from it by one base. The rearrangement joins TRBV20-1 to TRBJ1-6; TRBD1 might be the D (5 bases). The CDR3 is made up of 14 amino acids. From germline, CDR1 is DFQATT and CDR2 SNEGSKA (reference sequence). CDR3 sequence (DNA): TGCAGTGCCGCGCCAGGGCATTGGAATTCACCCCTCAACTTT. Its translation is CSAAPGHWNSPLNF.

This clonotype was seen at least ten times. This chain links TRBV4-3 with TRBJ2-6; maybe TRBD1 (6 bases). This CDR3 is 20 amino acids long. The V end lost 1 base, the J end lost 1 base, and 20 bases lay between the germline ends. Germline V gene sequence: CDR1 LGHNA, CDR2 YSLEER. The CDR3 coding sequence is TGCGCCAGCAGCCAAGCGTTTTATCGCAGGGGAAGATCTGGGGCCAACGTCCTGACTTTC. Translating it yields CASSQAFYRRGRSGANVLTF.

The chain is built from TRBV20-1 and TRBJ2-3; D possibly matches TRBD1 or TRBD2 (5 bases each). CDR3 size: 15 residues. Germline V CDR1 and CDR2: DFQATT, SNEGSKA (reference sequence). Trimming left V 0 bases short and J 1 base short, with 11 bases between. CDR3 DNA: TGCAGTGCTAGAGATCCGGGGCGTGGCACAGATACGCAGTATTTT. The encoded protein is CSARDPGRGTDTQYF.

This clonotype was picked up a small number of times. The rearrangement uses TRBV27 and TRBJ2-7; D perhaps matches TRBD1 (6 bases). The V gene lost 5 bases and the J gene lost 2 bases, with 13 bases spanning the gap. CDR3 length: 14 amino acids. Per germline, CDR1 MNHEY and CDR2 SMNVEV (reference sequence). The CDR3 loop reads CASSRTDSTYEQYF. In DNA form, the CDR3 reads TGTGCCAGCAGTAGAACGGACAGCACCTACGAGCAGTACTTC.

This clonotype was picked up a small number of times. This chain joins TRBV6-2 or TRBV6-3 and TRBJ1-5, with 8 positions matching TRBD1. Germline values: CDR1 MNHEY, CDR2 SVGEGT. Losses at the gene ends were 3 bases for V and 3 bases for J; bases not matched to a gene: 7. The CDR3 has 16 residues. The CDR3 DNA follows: TGTGCCAGCAGTTATCAAAGGGGACAGGTCAATCAGCCCCAGCATTTT. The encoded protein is CASSYQRGQVNQPQHF.